Detailed here is one T cell receptor beta chain. The antigen remains unidentified. Assay: immunoSEQ multiplex PCR; the TCRdb copy retains only in-frame clones and omits some. The sample records over 120,000 clones, nearly 95% being singletons. This sample stems from a study of T cell responses to AZD1222 COVID-19 vaccine. Regarding the study as a whole: The study found vaccine-associated CD4 TCRs spanning spike, dominant at 160-218 and 743-854. Just five or six AZD1222 recipients were seropositive at baseline.

Germline V gene lookup returns CDR1 SGHVS and CDR2 FQNEAQ. V was pared by 9 bases and J by 1 base, with 20 bases of the junction left unmatched. The CDR3 extends over 18 amino acids. Sequencing used peripheral blood, obtained on day 0 of AZD1222 vaccination. V gene TRBV7-8 combines with J gene TRBJ1-1; 7 nucleotides agree with TRBD1. The clonotype was recovered from an adult in good health. As DNA, the CDR3 is TGTGCCAGTTCCCGATACAGGGGCGGACAGAGCAAGAACACTGAAGCTTTCTTT. Protein product: CASSRYRGGQSKNTEAFF.